The clone carrying this T cell receptor (beta chain) has a handful of counts. Trimming took 1 base from V and 5 from J; bases not matched to a gene: 5. The length of the CDR3 is 15 residues. Germline CDR1 is SEHNR and CDR2 is FQNEAQ (reference sequence). Both 60 Vbeta primers and 13 Jbeta primers went into the PCR. The table came from immunoSEQ multiplex PCR; TCRdb's copy has only in-frame clones and leaves some out. The sample includes roughly 140,000 clones, around 79% of them seen just once. The sample comes from a study of cytomegalovirus exposure and HLA in healthy donors. The V and J genes are TRBV7-9 and TRBJ2-1, with 7 bases that match TRBD2. The clonotype was recovered from a man aged 50 to 60 in good health and CMV-seropositive. Sequenced sample: PBMCs. CDR3 sequence (DNA): TGTGCCAGCAGCTTAGGGCGGGAGAGAGACAATGAGCAGTTCTTC. Translation gives CASSLGRERDNEQFF.